This T cell receptor (beta chain) was identified during a study of T-cell reconstitution after alpha-beta-depleted transplantation in children. Preparing the TCRbeta library involved the use of unique molecular identifiers. One entry per CDR3 protein results from TCRdb running MiXCR on the PCR reads. The sample lists 450,000 to 600,000 distinct CDR3 sequences, about 16% occurring once. The V gene's germline CDR1 is SGHVS and CDR2 FNYEAQ. The V end lost 1 base, the J end lost 3 bases, and 9 bases lay between the germline ends. The CDR3 runs to 15 residues. The rearrangement links TRBV7-6 to TRBJ2-2; D is possibly TRBD2 (5 bases). This specimen consisted of PBMCs from the stem cell graft donor, obtained from the stem cell graft. The sequence derives from a human donor who donated a stem cell graft to a child with acute lymphoblastic leukemia. CDR3 coding DNA: TGTGCCAGCAGCTTAGGTAGCGTAGACACCGGGGAGCTGTTTTTT. Amino acids: CASSLGSVDTGELFF.